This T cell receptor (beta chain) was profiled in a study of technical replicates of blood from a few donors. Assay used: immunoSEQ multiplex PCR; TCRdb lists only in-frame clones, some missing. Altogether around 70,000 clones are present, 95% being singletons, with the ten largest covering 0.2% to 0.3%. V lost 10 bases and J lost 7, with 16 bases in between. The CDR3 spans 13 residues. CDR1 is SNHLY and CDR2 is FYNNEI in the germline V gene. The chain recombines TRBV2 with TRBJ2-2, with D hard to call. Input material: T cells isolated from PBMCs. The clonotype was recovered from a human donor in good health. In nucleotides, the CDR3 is TGTGCCACCCTCCCGTACCTCGGCGGGGAGCTGTTTTTT. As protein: CATLPYLGGELFF.